The T cell receptor (beta chain) under discussion was sequenced for a study of identical twins (TCRdb year 2016). Background on the whole study: The study deep-sequenced TCR alpha and beta repertoires from monozygotic twins, unrelated adults of various ages and cord blood to test whether fetal clonotypes persist. To rule out contamination, the twin experiments were replicated at different times with different library preparation protocols. What the authors observed across the whole study: A weaker excess of twin sharing was found in beta out-of-frame sequences because the signal-to-noise ratio was lowered by fewer shared sequences. Conclusions relied on cross-sectional statistical analysis, since the same donors could not be followed over many years. Recombination models systematically underestimated out-of-frame TCR alpha sharing in monozygotic twins but agreed with sharing between unrelated individuals. Zero-insertion analyses could be partly confounded by invariant T cells such as MAIT and iNKT, although diverse VJ usage argued against such confounding for most clonotypes. Compared with coincidental sharing between unrelated individuals, out-of-frame TCR alpha sequences shared between twins had an excess of sequences with low generation probability. Fewer insertions were carried by abundant cord blood beta clonotypes; a weaker similar trend was observed in young adult naive repertoires, while no such trend was observed in memory repertoires.

Only healthy Caucasian donors were included. The twin cohort comprised three pairs of female monozygotic twins, all aged about 18 to 30 years. Positive isolation kits from Invitrogen were used to isolate the CD4+ and CD8+ T cell populations. The germline V gene (reference sequence) supplies CDR1 LNHNV and CDR2 YYDKDF. V drops 7 bases and J drops 3 bases, leaving 9 bases in between. There are 13 amino acids in the CDR3, from cysteine to phenylalanine inclusive. Only the CDR3 DNA is retained, 39 bases long and in frame from the first base. This clonotype has just a few counts. The antigen this receptor binds is unknown. The sample holds no much larger clone one base away, and base qualities are not on file. Library preparation was by 5' RACE. The listed sequencing device is Illumina HiSeq 2000. Template switching introduced a universal primer binding site; the final cDNA contained a unique molecular identifier, enabling accurate counting of TCR cDNA molecules. Specific primers in the conserved constant-segment region were used to synthesize first-strand cDNA for TCR alpha and beta chains. Each cDNA library was double barcoded, with a SMART-Mk sample barcode plus Illumina barcodes, to control for contamination. TruSeq adapter sequences and Illumina sample barcodes were added in two successive PCR steps. The Illumina HiSeq platform was used with custom primers to sequence TCR alpha and beta cDNA libraries. As for how the authors treated the data: MiGEC processed the raw reads to extract unique molecular identifiers, while MiXCR was used to determine the CDR3 positions. For each individual, recombination models were inferred using an EM algorithm with the repgenHMM and IGoR tools. The analysis of shared clonotypes was done with the tcR package in R, with sharing normalized by the product of cloneset sizes. Out-of-frame nonproductive sequences were analyzed to study raw recombination free of thymic and clonal selection effects. Using fastp at Q25 and MiXCR, TCRdb reprocessed the public reads and kept productive beta chains. Each record represents a unique CDR3 protein, reported with the most common genes and DNA among its rows. The V and J calls, along with clone size, are taken from TCRdb and not from the paper's own processing. The sample table shows 540,000 or so distinct CDR3 sequences, and 20% to 25% are seen once. In total, the top ten clones hold 0.45% to 0.5% of the sample.

A further study also used this sample, focusing on yellow fever vaccine responses in identical twins. That second publication adds: The T cell response to vaccination in identical twins was reported by the authors to appear partly convergent and partly personalized. The study precisely tracked vaccine-responding T cell clones in identical twins.

The chain employs TRBV15 and TRBJ2-2; a tentative D call is TRBD1 (5 bases match). This TCR was recovered from a woman aged 18-30 years in good health. Sequencing input: CD4+ T cells sorted from blood. In nucleotides, the sequence is TGTGCCACCACAGGGAACGACACCGGGGAGCTGTTTTTT. Its protein product is CATTGNDTGELFF. Beyond the CDR3, the reference TRBV15 and TRBJ2-2 genes provide the residues; the full variable domain reads: DAMVIQNPRYQVTQFGKPVTLSCSQTLNHNVMYWYQQKSSQAPKLLFHYYDKDFNNEADTPDNFQSRRPNTSFCFLDIRSPGLGDTAMYLCATTGNDTGELFFGEGSRLTVL.